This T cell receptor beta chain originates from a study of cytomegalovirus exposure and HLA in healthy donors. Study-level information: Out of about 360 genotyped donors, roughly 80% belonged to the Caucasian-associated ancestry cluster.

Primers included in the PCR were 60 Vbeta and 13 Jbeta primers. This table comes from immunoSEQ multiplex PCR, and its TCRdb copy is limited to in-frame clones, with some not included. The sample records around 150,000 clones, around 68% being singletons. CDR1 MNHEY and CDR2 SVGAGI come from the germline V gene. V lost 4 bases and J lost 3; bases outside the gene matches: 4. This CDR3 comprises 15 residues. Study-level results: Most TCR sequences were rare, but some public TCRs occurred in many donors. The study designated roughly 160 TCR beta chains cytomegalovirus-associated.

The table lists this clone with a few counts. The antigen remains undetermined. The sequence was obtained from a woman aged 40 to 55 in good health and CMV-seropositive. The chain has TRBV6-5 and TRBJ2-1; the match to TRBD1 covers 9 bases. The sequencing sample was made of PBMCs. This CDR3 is CASSLTGGDYNEQFF. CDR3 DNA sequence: TGTGCCAGCAGTTTAACAGGGGGCGACTACAATGAGCAGTTCTTC.